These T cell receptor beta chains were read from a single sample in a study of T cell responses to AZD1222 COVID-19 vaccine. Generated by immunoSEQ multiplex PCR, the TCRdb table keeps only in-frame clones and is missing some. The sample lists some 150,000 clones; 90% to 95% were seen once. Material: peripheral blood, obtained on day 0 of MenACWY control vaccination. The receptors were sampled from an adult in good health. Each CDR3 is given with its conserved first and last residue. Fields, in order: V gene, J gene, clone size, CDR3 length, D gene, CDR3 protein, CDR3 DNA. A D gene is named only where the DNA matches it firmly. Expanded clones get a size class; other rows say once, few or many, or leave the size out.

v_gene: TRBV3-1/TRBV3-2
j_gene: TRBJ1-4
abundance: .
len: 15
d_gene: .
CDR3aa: CASSQDRTGGEKLFF
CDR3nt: TGTGCCAGCAGCCAAGACAGGACCGGCGGAGAAAAACTGTTTTTT

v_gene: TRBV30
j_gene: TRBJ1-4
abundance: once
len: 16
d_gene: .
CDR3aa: CAWSGPGGPEGEKLFF
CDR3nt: TGTGCCTGGAGCGGCCCAGGAGGTCCCGAGGGGGAAAAACTGTTTTTT

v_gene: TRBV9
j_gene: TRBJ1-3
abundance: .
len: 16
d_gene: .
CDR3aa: CASSADYRASGNTIYF
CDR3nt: TGTGCCAGCAGCGCGGACTACAGGGCCTCTGGAAACACCATATATTTT

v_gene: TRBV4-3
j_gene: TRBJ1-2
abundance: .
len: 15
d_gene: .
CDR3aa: CASSQDRQGHYGYTF
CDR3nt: TGCGCCAGCAGCCAAGATCGGCAGGGACACTATGGCTACACCTTC

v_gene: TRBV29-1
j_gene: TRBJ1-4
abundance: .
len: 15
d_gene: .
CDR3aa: CSVEGPPGANEKLFF
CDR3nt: TGCAGCGTTGAAGGCCCCCCGGGGGCTAATGAAAAACTGTTTTTT

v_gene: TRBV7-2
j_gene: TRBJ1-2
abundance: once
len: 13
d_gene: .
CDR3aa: CASSPQGNYGYTF
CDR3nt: TGTGCCAGCAGCCCACAGGGTAACTATGGCTACACCTTC

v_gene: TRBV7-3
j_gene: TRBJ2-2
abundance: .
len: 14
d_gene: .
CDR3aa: CASARDGSLGELFF
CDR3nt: TGTGCCAGCGCCCGGGACGGATCTTTAGGGGAGCTGTTTTTT

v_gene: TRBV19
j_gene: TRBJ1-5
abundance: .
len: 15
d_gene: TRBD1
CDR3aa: CASSSRTGPNQPQHF
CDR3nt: TGTGCCAGTAGCTCCCGGACAGGGCCCAATCAGCCCCAGCATTTT

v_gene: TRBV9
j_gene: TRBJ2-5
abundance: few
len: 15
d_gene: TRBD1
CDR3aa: CASSVGQGWGETQYF
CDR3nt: TGTGCCAGCAGCGTAGGACAGGGGTGGGGAGAGACCCAGTACTTC

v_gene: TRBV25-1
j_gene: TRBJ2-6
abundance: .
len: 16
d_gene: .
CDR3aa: CASSELRTTGANVLTF
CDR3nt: TGTGCCAGCAGTGAATTAAGGACAACTGGGGCCAACGTCCTGACTTTC

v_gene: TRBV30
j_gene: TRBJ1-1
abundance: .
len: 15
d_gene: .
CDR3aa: CAWSVLIGVYTEAFF
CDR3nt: TGTGCCTGGAGTGTATTAATCGGAGTTTACACTGAAGCTTTCTTT

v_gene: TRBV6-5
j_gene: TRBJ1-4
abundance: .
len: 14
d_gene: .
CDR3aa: CASSYSTENEKLFF
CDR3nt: TGTGCCAGCAGTTACTCGACAGAGAATGAAAAACTGTTTTTT

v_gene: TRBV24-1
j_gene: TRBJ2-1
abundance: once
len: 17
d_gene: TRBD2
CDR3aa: CATSDLRAGGPYNEQFF
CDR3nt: TGTGCCACCAGTGATTTGAGGGCGGGAGGGCCCTACAATGAGCAGTTCTTC

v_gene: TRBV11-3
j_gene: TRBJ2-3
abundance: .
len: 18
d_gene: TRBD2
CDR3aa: CASSPGTSGRTSTDTQYF
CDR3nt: TGTGCCAGCAGCCCCGGGACTAGCGGGAGAACTAGCACAGATACGCAGTATTTT

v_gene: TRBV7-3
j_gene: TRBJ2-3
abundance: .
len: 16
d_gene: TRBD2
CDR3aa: CASSSTSGRYIDTQYF
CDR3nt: TGTGCCAGCAGCTCAACTAGCGGGAGGTATATAGATACGCAGTATTTT

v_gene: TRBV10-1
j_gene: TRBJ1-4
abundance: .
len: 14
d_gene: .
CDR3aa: CASSEERGDEKLFF
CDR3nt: TGCGCCAGCAGTGAAGAGAGAGGAGATGAAAAACTGTTTTTT

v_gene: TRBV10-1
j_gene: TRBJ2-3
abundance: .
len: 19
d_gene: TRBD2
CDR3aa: CASSESIPLAGGPADTQYF
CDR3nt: TGCGCCAGCAGTGAGTCGATCCCTCTAGCGGGAGGGCCCGCAGATACGCAGTATTTT

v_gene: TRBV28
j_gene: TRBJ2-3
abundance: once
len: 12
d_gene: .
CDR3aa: CASSLGPDTQYF
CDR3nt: TGTGCCAGCAGTTTAGGGCCAGATACGCAGTATTTT

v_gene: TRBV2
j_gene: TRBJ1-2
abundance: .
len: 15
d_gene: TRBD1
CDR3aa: CASSEGPGQGYGYTF
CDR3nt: TGTGCCAGCAGTGAAGGGCCGGGACAGGGATATGGCTACACCTTC

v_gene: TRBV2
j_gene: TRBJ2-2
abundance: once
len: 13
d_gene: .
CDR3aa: CASQGGRTGELFF
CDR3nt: TGTGCCAGCCAGGGGGGGAGGACCGGGGAGCTGTTTTTT

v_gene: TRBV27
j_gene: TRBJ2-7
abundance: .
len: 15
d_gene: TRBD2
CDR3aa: CASRARGGPTYEQYF
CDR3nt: TGTGCCAGCAGGGCACGGGGGGGGCCCACCTACGAGCAGTACTTC

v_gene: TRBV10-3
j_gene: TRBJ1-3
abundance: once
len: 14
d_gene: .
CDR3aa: CAITGAGTGNTIYF
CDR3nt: TGTGCCATCACGGGAGCGGGGACTGGAAACACCATATATTTT

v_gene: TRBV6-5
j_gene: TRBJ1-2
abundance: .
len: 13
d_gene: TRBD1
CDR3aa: CASSLDRGHGYTF
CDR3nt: TGTGCCAGCAGCCTTGACAGGGGCCATGGCTACACCTTC

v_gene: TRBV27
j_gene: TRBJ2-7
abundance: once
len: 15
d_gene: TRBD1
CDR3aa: CASSWERTGLGEQYF
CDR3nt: TGTGCCAGCAGTTGGGAACGGACAGGGTTGGGAGAGCAGTACTTC

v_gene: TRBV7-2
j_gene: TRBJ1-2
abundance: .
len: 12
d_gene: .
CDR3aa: CASRLTRDGYTF
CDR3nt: TGTGCCAGCAGGTTGACACGCGATGGCTACACCTTC

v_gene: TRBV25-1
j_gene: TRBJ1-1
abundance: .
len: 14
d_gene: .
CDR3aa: CASSGRGVNTEAFF
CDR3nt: TGTGCCAGCAGTGGTAGGGGAGTGAACACTGAAGCTTTCTTT

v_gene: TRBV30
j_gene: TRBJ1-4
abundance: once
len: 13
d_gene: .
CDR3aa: CAWAPALSEKLFF
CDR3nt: TGTGCCTGGGCCCCGGCTCTTTCCGAAAAACTGTTTTTT

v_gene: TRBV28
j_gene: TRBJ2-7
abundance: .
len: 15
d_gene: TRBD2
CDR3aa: CATHYLQRGTYEQYF
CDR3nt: TGTGCCACACACTATTTACAGCGGGGGACCTACGAGCAGTACTTC

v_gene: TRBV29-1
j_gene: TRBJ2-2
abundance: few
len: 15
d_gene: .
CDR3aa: CSVEVGGTNTGELFF
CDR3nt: TGCAGCGTTGAAGTTGGGGGGACCAACACCGGGGAGCTGTTTTTT

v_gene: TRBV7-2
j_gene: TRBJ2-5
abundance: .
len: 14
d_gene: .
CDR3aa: CASSSPSARETQYF
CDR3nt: TGTGCCAGCAGCTCCCCCTCGGCTCGAGAGACCCAGTACTTC

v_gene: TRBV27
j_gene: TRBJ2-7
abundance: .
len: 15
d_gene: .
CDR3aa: CASSLRQVPPYEQYF
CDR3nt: TGTGCCAGCAGTTTACGGCAGGTCCCGCCCTACGAGCAGTACTTC

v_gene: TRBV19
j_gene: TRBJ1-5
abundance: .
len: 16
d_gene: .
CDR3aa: CASSFSKGQVTQPQHF
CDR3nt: TGTGCCAGTAGTTTCTCGAAGGGCCAGGTAACACAGCCCCAGCATTTT